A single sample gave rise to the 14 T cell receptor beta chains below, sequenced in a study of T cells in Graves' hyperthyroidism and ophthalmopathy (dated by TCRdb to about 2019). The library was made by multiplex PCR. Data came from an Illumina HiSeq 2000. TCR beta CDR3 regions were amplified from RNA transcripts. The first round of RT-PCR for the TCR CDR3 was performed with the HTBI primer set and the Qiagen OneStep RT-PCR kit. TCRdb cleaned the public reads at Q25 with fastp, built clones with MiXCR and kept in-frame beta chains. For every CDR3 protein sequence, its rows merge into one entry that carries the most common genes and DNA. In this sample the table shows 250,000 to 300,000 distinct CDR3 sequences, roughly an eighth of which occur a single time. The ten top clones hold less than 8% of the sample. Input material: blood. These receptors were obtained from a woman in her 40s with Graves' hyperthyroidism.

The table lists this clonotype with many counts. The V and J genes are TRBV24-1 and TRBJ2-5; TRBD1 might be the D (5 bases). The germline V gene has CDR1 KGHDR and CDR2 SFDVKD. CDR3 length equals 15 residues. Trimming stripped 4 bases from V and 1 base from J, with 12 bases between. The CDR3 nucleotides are TGTGCCACCAGTGACGCCACAGGTCTCCAAGAGACCCAGTACTTC. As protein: CATSDATGLQETQYF.

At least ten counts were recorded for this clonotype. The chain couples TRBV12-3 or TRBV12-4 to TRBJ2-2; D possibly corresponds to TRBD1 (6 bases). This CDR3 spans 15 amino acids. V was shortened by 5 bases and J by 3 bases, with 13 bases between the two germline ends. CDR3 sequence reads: CASSAYRVYTGELFF. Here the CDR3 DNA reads TGTGCCAGCAGTGCGTACAGGGTTTACACCGGGGAGCTGTTTTTT.

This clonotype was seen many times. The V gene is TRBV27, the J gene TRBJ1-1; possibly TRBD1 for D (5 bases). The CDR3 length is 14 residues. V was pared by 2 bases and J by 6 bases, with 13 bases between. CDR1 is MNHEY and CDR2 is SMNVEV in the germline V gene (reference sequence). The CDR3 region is CASSLRGRGAEAFF. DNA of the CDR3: TGTGCCAGCAGTTTACGTGGGCGGGGGGCTGAAGCTTTCTTT.

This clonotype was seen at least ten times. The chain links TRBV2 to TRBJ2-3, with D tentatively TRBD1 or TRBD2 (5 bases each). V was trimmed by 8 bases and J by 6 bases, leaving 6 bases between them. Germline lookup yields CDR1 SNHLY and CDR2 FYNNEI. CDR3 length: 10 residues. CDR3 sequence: CASGTDTQYF. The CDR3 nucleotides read TGTGCCAGCGGGACGGATACGCAGTATTTT.

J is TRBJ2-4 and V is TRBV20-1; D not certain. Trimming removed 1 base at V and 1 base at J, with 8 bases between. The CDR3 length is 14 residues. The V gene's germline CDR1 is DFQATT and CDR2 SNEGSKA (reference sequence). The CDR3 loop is CSARVPDAKNIQYF. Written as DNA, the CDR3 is TGCAGTGCTAGAGTGCCGGATGCCAAAAACATTCAGTACTTC.

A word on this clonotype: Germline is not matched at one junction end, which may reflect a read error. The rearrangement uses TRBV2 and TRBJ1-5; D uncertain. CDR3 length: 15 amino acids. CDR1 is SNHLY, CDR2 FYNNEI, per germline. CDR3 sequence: CATSDLREFNQPQHF. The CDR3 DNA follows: TGTGCCACCAGTGATTTAAGGGAGTTTAATCAGCCCCAGCATTTT.

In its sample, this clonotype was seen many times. The CDR3 protein is CSAWTPGNEQYF. In DNA, the CDR3 is TGCAGTGCCTGGACCCCCGGGAACGAGCAGTACTTC. This chain uses TRBV20-1 with TRBJ2-7; weak D call: TRBD2 (5 bases). The CDR3 covers 12 residues. V gave up 6 bases and J gave up 5 bases, with 14 bases separating them. Germline-derived CDR1 and CDR2 are DFQATT and SNEGSKA (reference sequence).

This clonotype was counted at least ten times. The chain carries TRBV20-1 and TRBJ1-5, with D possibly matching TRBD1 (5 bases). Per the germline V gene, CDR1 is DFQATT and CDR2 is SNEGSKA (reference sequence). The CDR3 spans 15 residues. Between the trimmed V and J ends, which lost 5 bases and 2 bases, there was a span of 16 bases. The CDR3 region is CSAPDDSWGNQPQHF. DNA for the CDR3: TGCAGTGCTCCTGATGACAGCTGGGGCAATCAGCCCCAGCATTTT.

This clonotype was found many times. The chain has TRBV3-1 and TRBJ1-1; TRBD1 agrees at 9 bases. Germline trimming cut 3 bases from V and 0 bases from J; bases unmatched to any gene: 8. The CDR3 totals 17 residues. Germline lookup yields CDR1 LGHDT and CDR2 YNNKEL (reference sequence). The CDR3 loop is CASSHPWDREMNTEAFF. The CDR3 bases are TGTGCCAGCAGCCACCCTTGGGACAGGGAAATGAACACTGAAGCTTTCTTT.

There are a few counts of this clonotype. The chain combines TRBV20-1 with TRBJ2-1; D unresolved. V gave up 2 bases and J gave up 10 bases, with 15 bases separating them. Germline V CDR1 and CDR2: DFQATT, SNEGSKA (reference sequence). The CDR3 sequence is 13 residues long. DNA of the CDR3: TGCAGTGCTAGACTATTCCTTCGTATAGAGCAGTTCTTC. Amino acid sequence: CSARLFLRIEQFF.

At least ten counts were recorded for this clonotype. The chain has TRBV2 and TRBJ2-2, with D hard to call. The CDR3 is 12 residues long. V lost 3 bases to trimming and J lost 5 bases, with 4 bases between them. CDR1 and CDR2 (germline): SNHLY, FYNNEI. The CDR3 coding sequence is TGTGCCAGCAGTGACAGTACCGGGGAGCTGTTTTTT. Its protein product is CASSDSTGELFF.

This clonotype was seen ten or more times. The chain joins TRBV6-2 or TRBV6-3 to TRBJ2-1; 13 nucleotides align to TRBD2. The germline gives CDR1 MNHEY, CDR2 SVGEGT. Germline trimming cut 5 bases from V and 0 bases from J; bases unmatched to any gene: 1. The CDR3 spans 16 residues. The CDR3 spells CASSGLAGASYNEQFF. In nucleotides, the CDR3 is TGTGCCAGCAGTGGACTAGCGGGAGCCTCCTACAATGAGCAGTTCTTC.

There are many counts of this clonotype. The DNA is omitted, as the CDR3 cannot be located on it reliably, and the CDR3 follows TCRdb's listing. The chain's CDR3 is CATSDFRGTEAFF. The chain uses TRBV24-1 and TRBJ1-1; the table calls TRBD1, which could not be checked here. CDR1 and CDR2 (germline): KGHDR, SFDVKD. The CDR3 is 13 residues long, counting both termini.

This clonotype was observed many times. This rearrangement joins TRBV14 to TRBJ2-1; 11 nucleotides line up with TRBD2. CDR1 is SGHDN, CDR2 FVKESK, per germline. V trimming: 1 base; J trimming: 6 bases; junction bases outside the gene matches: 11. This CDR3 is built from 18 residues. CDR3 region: CASSQGLPIAGGRNEQFF. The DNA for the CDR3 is TGTGCCAGCAGCCAAGGTCTTCCCATAGCGGGAGGGCGCAATGAGCAGTTCTTC. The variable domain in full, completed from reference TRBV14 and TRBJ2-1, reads EAGVTQFPSHSVIEKGQTVTLRCDPISGHDNLYWYRRVMGKEIKFLLHFVKESKQDESGMPNNRFLAERTGGTYSTLKVQPAELEDSGVYFCASSQGLPIAGGRNEQFFGPGTRLTVL.